These 25 T cell receptor beta chains were sequenced from one sample in a study of blood T cell repertoires in COVID-19. Assay: immunoSEQ multiplex PCR; the TCRdb copy retains only in-frame clones and omits some. Of 200,000 to 250,000 clones listed, 81% were seen once; the top ten hold around 9.2%. Specimen: PBMCs or T cells enriched from blood (not recorded which). These TCRs come from a man aged 35 to 55 who had recovered from COVID-19.

This chain connects TRBV6-5 to TRBJ1-5; a weak D match, TRBD1 (5 bases). Germline CDR1 is MNHEY and CDR2 is SVGAGI. Deletions cut 7 bases from V and 2 bases from J, with 15 bases between. This CDR3 is built from 15 residues. CDR3 amino acids: CASMGEGSGNQPQHF. CDR3 bases: TGTGCCAGCATGGGGGAGGGATCGGGCAATCAGCCCCAGCATTTT.

The rearrangement links TRBV6-5 to TRBJ1-1; no definite D call. CDR1 is MNHEY and CDR2 is SVGAGI in the germline V gene. The V end was cut by 7 bases, the J end by 3 bases, with 12 bases between. The CDR3 runs 13 residues. The CDR3 is CASTVRRYTEAFF. Here the CDR3 DNA reads TGTGCCAGCACGGTCCGGAGATACACTGAAGCTTTCTTT.

The V and J genes are TRBV24-1 and TRBJ1-1; D not certain. V dropped 6 bases and J dropped 3 bases, with 13 bases sitting between them. Germline CDR1 and CDR2: KGHDR and SFDVKD. The CDR3 runs 14 residues. Here the CDR3 DNA reads TGTGCCACCAGTTCTGCGGCGGTGGACACTGAAGCTTTCTTT. Its protein is CATSSAAVDTEAFF.

The gene calls are TRBV30 and TRBJ2-5; the D gene is possibly TRBD1 (6 bases). This CDR3 is 13 amino acids long. Germline CDR1 reads GTSNPN; CDR2 reads SVGIG (reference sequence). Between the trimmed V and J ends, which lost 0 bases and 5 bases, there was a span of 10 bases. CDR3 in DNA: TGTGCCTGGAGTGTAGCAGGGGTGGAGACCCAGTACTTC. Protein: CAWSVAGVETQYF.

CDR3 DNA: TGTGCCAACAGGCCCCCCCCACAGCCCTGTAGTAACTATGGCTACACCTTC. It translates to CANRPPPQPCSNYGYTF. V and J are TRBV19 and TRBJ1-2; D is perhaps TRBD1 (5 bases). Germline assignment: CDR1 LNHDA and CDR2 SQIVND (reference sequence). V lost 10 bases to trimming and J lost 1 base, with 25 bases between them. The CDR3 loop spans 17 amino acids.

J is TRBJ2-3 and V is TRBV5-5; TRBD2 might be the D (6 bases). The CDR3 sequence is 15 residues long. Trimming removed 4 bases at V and 4 bases at J, with 16 bases between. Germline lookup yields CDR1 SGHKS and CDR2 YYEKEE (reference sequence). The CDR3, as DNA: TGTGCCAGCAGCCCAACGGGGGTTCCCCCAGATACGCAGTATTTT. Amino acids: CASSPTGVPPDTQYF.

The chain has TRBV12-5 and TRBJ1-4, with TRBD1 as a possible D gene (5 bases). The germline V gene has CDR1 LGHNT and CDR2 FRNRAP. The V end lost 5 bases, the J end lost 13 bases, and 20 bases lay between the germline ends. There are 14 residues in the CDR3. The CDR3: CASGPWERGGRLFF. In DNA form, the CDR3 reads TGTGCTAGTGGTCCGTGGGAAAGGGGCGGAAGACTGTTTTTT.

The chain employs TRBV4-2 and TRBJ2-1; 13 bases are shared with TRBD2. Germline V gene sequence: CDR1 LGHNA, CDR2 YNFKEQ. This CDR3 is built from 17 residues. The ends lost 4 bases at V and 4 bases at J; junction bases unmatched: 7. This chain's CDR3 is CASSRVTSGGPYNEQFF. The CDR3 bases are TGTGCCAGCAGCCGCGTGACTAGCGGGGGGCCTTACAATGAGCAGTTCTTC.

The rearrangement uses TRBV9 and TRBJ2-3, with D perhaps matching TRBD1 (5 bases). Germline loops: CDR1 SGDLS, CDR2 YYNGEE. The ends were cut back, 4 bases at V and 4 bases at J, with 19 bases in the middle. The CDR3 runs 16 residues. CDR3 amino acids: CASSPPRQGRSDTQYF. The CDR3 DNA reads as TGTGCCAGCAGCCCCCCCCGGCAGGGCCGATCAGATACGCAGTATTTT.

This sequence joins TRBV9 and TRBJ2-7; D may be TRBD2 (6 bases). The CDR3 has 18 amino acids. V gave up 0 bases and J gave up 0 bases, with 19 bases separating them. Germline V gene data show CDR1 as SGDLS and CDR2 as YYNGEE. The CDR3: CASSVGQGWGLSSYEQYF. The DNA of the CDR3 is TGTGCCAGCAGCGTAGGGCAGGGTTGGGGACTGAGCTCCTACGAGCAGTACTTC.

The rearrangement uses TRBV14 and TRBJ1-3, with 10 bases that match TRBD1. Trimming took 0 bases from V and 0 from J; bases not matched to a gene: 14. Germline assignment: CDR1 SGHDN and CDR2 FVKESK. This CDR3 has 21 residues. The CDR3 DNA sequence: TGTGCCAGCAGCCAAGATCCGGGGGGGACAGGGGTAGAGAGCTCTGGAAACACCATATATTTT. This codes for CASSQDPGGTGVESSGNTIYF.

This sequence joins TRBV11-2 and TRBJ2-1; D is possibly TRBD1 (6 bases). Per the germline V gene, CDR1 is SGHAT and CDR2 is FQNNGV. V was cut by 5 bases and J by 0 bases, with 11 bases left in between. The CDR3 extends over 15 amino acids. The CDR3 nucleotides read TGTGCCAGCAGCCGGGACACTACCTCCTACAATGAGCAGTTCTTC. This gives the protein CASSRDTTSYNEQFF.

This rearrangement joins TRBV7-2 to TRBJ2-3, with D possibly TRBD1 on 6 matching bases. The length of the CDR3 is 15 residues. In germline, CDR1 is SGHTA, CDR2 FQGNSA. V dropped 5 bases and J dropped 5 bases, with 17 bases sitting between them. DNA for the CDR3: TGTGCCAGCAGCCGGACAGTTAATTCGGTAGATACGCAGTATTTT. Amino acids: CASSRTVNSVDTQYF.

The chain uses TRBV9 and TRBJ2-2; 7 bases align to TRBD1. The ends lost 2 bases at V and 1 base at J; junction bases unmatched: 2. Looked up from germline, CDR1 is SGDLS and CDR2 is YYNGEE. The CDR3 covers 15 residues. The CDR3 spells CASSVSGGNTGELFF. CDR3 sequence (DNA): TGTGCCAGCAGCGTGTCAGGGGGGAACACCGGGGAGCTGTTTTTT.

The rearrangement uses TRBV19 and TRBJ1-1; 7 bases agree with TRBD1. V lost 2 bases to trimming and J lost 6 bases; unmatched junction nucleotides: 9. CDR1 is LNHDA and CDR2 is SQIVND in the germline V gene (reference sequence). This CDR3 is 15 amino acids long. The CDR3 reads CASSINRGVVPEAFF. CDR3 DNA: TGTGCCAGTAGTATAAACAGGGGTGTTGTCCCTGAAGCTTTCTTT. The whole variable domain, filled in from reference TRBV19 and TRBJ1-1, reads DGGITQSPKYLFRKEGQNVTLSCEQNLNHDAMYWYRQDPGQGLRLIYYSQIVNDFQKGDIAEGYSVSREKKESFPLTVTSAQKNPTAFYLCASSINRGVVPEAFFGQGTRLTVV.

This chain connects TRBV2 to TRBJ2-7; 7 bases agree with TRBD2. CDR3 length: 13 residues. V trimming: 8 bases; J trimming: 2 bases; junction bases outside the gene matches: 6. From germline, CDR1 is SNHLY and CDR2 FYNNEI. In nucleotides, the CDR3 is TGTGCCAGCCGGGACTACTTGACCTACGAGCAGTACTTC. This encodes CASRDYLTYEQYF.

V gene TRBV7-9 combines with J gene TRBJ1-1, with a weak D call TRBD1 (5 bases). V dropped 8 bases and J dropped 0 bases, with 10 bases sitting between them. This CDR3 comprises 13 residues. The germline CDR1 and CDR2 sequences are SEHNR and FQNEAQ (reference sequence). CDR3: CASRRGVNTEAFF. CDR3 in DNA: TGTGCCAGCCGACGGGGGGTGAACACTGAAGCTTTCTTT. Using reference TRBV7-9 and TRBJ1-1 for the parts outside the CDR3, the full variable domain is DTGVSQNPRHKITKRGQNVTFRCDPISEHNRLYWYRQTLGQGPEFLTYFQNEAQLEKSRLLSDRFSAERPKGSFSTLEIQRTEQGDSAMYLCASRRGVNTEAFFGQGTRLTVV.

The rearrangement links TRBV9 to TRBJ2-3, with D possibly matching TRBD1 (5 bases). Trimming took 2 bases from V and 0 from J, leaving 13 bases between them. This CDR3 is 16 amino acids long. Germline CDR1 and CDR2: SGDLS and YYNGEE. The CDR3 nucleotides read TGTGCCAGCAGCGTCCGGACACTGACTAGCACAGATACGCAGTATTTT. Its translation: CASSVRTLTSTDTQYF. The full variable domain, with the rest looked up from reference TRBV9 and TRBJ2-3, is DSGVTQTPKHLITATGQRVTLRCSPRSGDLSVYWYQQSLDQGLQFLIQYYNGEERAKGNILERFSAQQFPDLHSELNLSSLELGDSALYFCASSVRTLTSTDTQYFGPGTRLTVL.

This sequence joins TRBV9 and TRBJ2-5; 8 bases fit TRBD1. Trimming removed 5 bases from V and 7 bases from J; junction bases left unmatched: 13. Germline assignment: CDR1 SGDLS and CDR2 YYNGEE. The CDR3 runs 15 residues. The CDR3 bases are TGTGCCAGCAGTGGACAAACAGGGGGGCTTGGGACCCAGTACTTC. Translating it yields CASSGQTGGLGTQYF.

This chain joins TRBV18 and TRBJ2-1; 12 nucleotides align to TRBD2. Germline loops: CDR1 KGHSH, CDR2 LQKENI. V dropped 3 bases and J dropped 1; count of bases not matched to a gene: 1. The CDR3 runs to 16 residues. CDR3 residues: CASSPLAGGSYNEQFF. The DNA of the CDR3 is TGTGCCAGCTCACCCCTAGCGGGGGGGTCCTACAATGAGCAGTTCTTC.

The chain uses TRBV4-1 and TRBJ2-7; 9 bases are shared with TRBD1. Germline V CDR1 and CDR2: MGHRA, YSYEKL. CDR3 length: 16 residues. V was pared by 3 bases and J by 6 bases, with 12 bases of the junction left unmatched. Here the CDR3 DNA reads TGCGCCAGCAGCCACAATTTGGACAGGGGCACCCGCGAGCAGTACTTC. Its translation is CASSHNLDRGTREQYF.

V usage is TRBV5-5 and J usage is TRBJ1-2; D not certain. The germline gives CDR1 SGHKS, CDR2 YYEKEE (reference sequence). V shed 4 bases and J shed 7 bases, with 20 bases lying between them. This CDR3 has 15 amino acids. The CDR3 nucleotides are TGTGCCAGCAGCGCCGGCGGGCAAATTTTATTTGGCTACACCTTC. This sequence encodes CASSAGGQILFGYTF.

This clone was detected a few times. The rearrangement uses TRBV12-3 or TRBV12-4 and TRBJ1-3; D unresolved. V lost 4 bases and J lost 5, with 3 bases in between. The CDR3 has 11 amino acids. The CDR3 loop is CASSWRNTIYF. Written as DNA, the CDR3 is TGTGCCAGCAGTTGGCGAAACACCATATATTTT.

The chain is built from TRBV3-1 (or the pseudogene TRBV3-2) and TRBJ1-6; D ambiguous. Germline CDR1 and CDR2: LGHDT and YNNKEL (reference sequence). This CDR3 has 15 amino acids. V gave up 6 bases and J gave up 10 bases, with 19 bases separating them. The CDR3 nucleotides are TGTGCCAGCAGTTCGAGCCTGGTCTACGAGTCACCCCTCCACTTT. It specifies CASSSSLVYESPLHF.

This clone was seen a single time. The genes are TRBV2 and TRBJ1-4; TRBD1 is a possible D gene (5 bases). The germline gives CDR1 SNHLY, CDR2 FYNNEI. The CDR3 runs 18 residues. V was shortened by 6 bases and J by 9 bases, with 29 bases between the two germline ends. CDR3 amino acids: CASSPLGGPNRGIQKLFF. CDR3 in DNA: TGTGCCAGCAGCCCCCTCGGGGGTCCCAATAGGGGTATTCAAAAACTGTTTTTT.